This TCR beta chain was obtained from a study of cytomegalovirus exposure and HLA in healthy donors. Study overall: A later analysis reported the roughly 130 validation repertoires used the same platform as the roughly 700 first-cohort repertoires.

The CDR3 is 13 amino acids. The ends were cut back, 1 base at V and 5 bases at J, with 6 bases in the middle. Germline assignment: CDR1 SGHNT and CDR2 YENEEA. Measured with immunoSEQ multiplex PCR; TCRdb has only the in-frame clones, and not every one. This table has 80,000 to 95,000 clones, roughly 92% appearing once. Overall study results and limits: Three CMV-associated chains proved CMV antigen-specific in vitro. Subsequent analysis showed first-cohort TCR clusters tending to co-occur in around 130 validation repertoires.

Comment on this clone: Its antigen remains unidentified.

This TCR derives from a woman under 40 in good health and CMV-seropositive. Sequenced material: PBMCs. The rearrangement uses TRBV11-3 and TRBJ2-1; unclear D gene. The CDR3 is CASSLGRNNEQFF. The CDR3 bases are TGTGCCAGCAGCTTAGGGCGGAACAATGAGCAGTTCTTC.